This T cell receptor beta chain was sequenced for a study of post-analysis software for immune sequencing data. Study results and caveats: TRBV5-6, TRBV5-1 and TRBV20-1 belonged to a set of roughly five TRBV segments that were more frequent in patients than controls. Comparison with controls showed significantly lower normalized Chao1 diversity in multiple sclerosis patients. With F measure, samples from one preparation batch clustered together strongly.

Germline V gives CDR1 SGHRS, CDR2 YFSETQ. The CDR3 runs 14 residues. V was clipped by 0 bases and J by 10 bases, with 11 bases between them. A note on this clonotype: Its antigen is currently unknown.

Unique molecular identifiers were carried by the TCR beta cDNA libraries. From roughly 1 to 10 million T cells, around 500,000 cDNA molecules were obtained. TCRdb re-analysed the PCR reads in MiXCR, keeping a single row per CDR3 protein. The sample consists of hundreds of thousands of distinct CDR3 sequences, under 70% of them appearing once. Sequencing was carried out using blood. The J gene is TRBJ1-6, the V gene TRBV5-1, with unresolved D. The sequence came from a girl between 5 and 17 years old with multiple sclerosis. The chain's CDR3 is CASSLGGERSPLHF. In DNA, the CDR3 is TGCGCCAGCAGCTTGGGGGGAGAACGGTCACCCCTCCACTTT.